This record covers a single TCR beta chain. Many counts were recorded for this clonotype. The antigen it binds to is not known. No much larger clone is present one base from it, and per-base qualities are unavailable. This record belongs to a study of regulatory T cells in long-lasting Graves disease listed by TCRdb under 2021. A note on the overall study: Patients with newly diagnosed Graves' disease had been on antithyroid drugs for under 3 months. This study used TCR sequencing and RNA sequencing of peripheral blood to compare persistent Graves' disease patients against newly diagnosed Graves' disease patients. The study was conducted in China and was registered as a clinical trial. TCR sequencing covered about 13 persistent and 20 newly diagnosed Graves' disease patients, 33 samples in total. Study-wide findings and limitations: TRBV28, TRBJ1-2 and TRBJ2-5 were preferentially used in persistent disease, while TRBV20-1 and TRBJ2-1 were favored in newly diagnosed disease. Peripheral blood alone was examined, since thyroid tissue, which constituted the primary lesion, could not be accessed. The authors acknowledged the small sample size as a limitation that may reduce accuracy. Sequencing and analysis were restricted to the TCR beta chain. More public clonotypes were shared among persistent patients (roughly 3,000) than among newly diagnosed patients (under 1,000). Compared with newly diagnosed patients, persistent Graves' disease patients had lower TCR Shannon entropy and fewer highly expanded clones, which suggests clonal expansion.

V is clipped by 5 bases and J by 0 bases, and the sequence between their germline boundaries is 13 bases long. The CDR3 covers 15 residues, taking in both the cysteine and the phenylalanine. Left in the record is the CDR3 DNA by itself, 45 bases read in frame from the first base. CDR1 and CDR2 (PRHDT, FYEKMQ) derive from the germline V gene (reference sequence). Library preparation was by multiplex PCR. The instrument given in TCRdb is Illumina HiSeq 4000. CDR3 regions were amplified by Arm-PCR with iRepertoire HTBI primers to construct TCR beta libraries. Before sequencing, the PCR products underwent gel purification. The authors processed their data as follows. Gene usage analysis of CDR3 amino acid clonotypes used the approximately 56 TRBV and 11 to 15 TRBJ segments found across samples. Filtered high-quality paired reads were merged into contigs using COPE and FqMerger. BLAST was used to align contigs to IMGT TRBV, TRBD and TRBJ reference genes, and CDR3 was defined according to IMGT. Highly expanded clones were defined as clonotypes with a frequency above 0.1%. Repertoire diversity was measured by Shannon entropy, and V-J evenness by the Gini coefficient. A clonotype was considered public if more than one individual shared it. TCRdb ran its own pipeline on the public reads, namely fastp trimming at Q25 and MiXCR clone calling, and kept in-frame beta chains. Under each unique CDR3 protein, matching rows form one entry showing the most common genes and DNA. The V and J calls and clone size come from TCRdb's table, not from the authors' own analysis. Counted in this sample were around 400,000 distinct CDR3 sequences; around 15% of them appeared once. Jointly, the top ten make up approximately 21% of the sample.

Reading the label with the study, this specimen's time point is: newly diagnosed GD, antithyroid drugs for less than 3 months. RNA was extracted from PBMCs in TRIzol for both TCR sequencing and RNA sequencing. The diagnosis of Graves' disease followed American Thyroid Association guidelines. The patients came from an endocrinology department in Xi'an, China. Each patient gave approximately 9 milliliters of peripheral blood, collected in an EDTA anticoagulant tube. PBMCs were isolated by Ficoll Paque Plus density gradient separation without further T cell sorting. An Agilent 2100 Bioanalyzer and agarose gel were used to assess RNA quality, and a NanoDrop 2000 was used to measure RNA concentration.

The sample in question was peripheral blood mononuclear cells (PBMCs), obtained at new diagnosis, from a patient treated with antithyroid drugs. The chain joins TRBV13 to TRBJ1-1; the D segment could be TRBD1, given 5 matching bases. The source of this sequence is a female donor with Graves disease. The DNA sequence reads TGTGCCAGCAGCCCGAGACAGTCCATGAACACTGAAGCTTTCTTT. Its protein product is CASSPRQSMNTEAFF. This CDR3, with the reference TRBV13 and TRBJ1-1 proteins standing in past its ends, gives the full variable domain AAGVIQSPRHLIKEKRETATLKCYPIPRHDTVYWYQQGPGQDPQFLISFYEKMQSDKGSIPDRFSAQQFSDYHSELNMSSLELGDSALYFCASSPRQSMNTEAFFGQGTRLTVV.